This T cell receptor (beta chain) was sequenced for a study of blood T cell repertoires in COVID-19. Looking at the study overall: The samples span acute and convalescent COVID-19 from the United States, Italy and Spain. Nucleic acid was either cDNA or gDNA, and it came from T cells, B-cell-depleted T cells, or PBMCs.

CDR1 is LNHDA and CDR2 is SQIVND in the germline V gene (reference sequence). J gave up 7 bases and V 5 bases, and 5 bases lay outside the gene matches. The CDR3 extends over 14 amino acids. Per the study methods: Amplified reference gene primers provided the basis for estimating nucleated cell counts. TCRdb's copy holds only in-frame clones and misses some; the assay was immunoSEQ multiplex PCR. That table gives V, J and clone size, and the DNA gave D and trimming. The sample lists just over 50,000 clones, over 75% occurring once. This rearrangement joins TRBV19 to TRBJ2-2, with 9 bases aligning to TRBD1. The TCR originated in a human donor with active COVID-19. The donor label of this sample is uncertain. Sequencing was performed on peripheral blood. In nucleotides, the CDR3 is TGTGCCAGTAGTGTGGACAGGGGCGACGGGGAGCTGTTTTTT. It is translated as CASSVDRGDGELFF.